This TCR beta chain was sequenced for a study of T cells in Graves' hyperthyroidism and ophthalmopathy. Study-level findings and limits: It was a median about seven months before onset that the model predicted ophthalmopathy.

It was uncontrolled infection, other autoimmune disease, pregnancy or lactation that excluded patients. Amplification of TCR beta CDR3 regions used RNA as the template. First-round RT-PCR of the TCR CDR3 relied on the HTBI primer set. TCRdb re-analysed the multiplex PCR reads in MiXCR, keeping a single row per CDR3 protein. The sample has about 400,000 distinct CDR3 sequences, about 15% seen once. Germline CDR1 reads LGHDT; CDR2 reads YNNKEL (reference sequence). The CDR3 is 14 residues long. Trimming at V came to 4 bases and at J to 4 bases, leaving 4 bases not matched to a gene. This clonotype has a count of ten or more. What it binds is unknown.

Material: blood. The TCR comes from a young woman with Graves' hyperthyroidism. The rearrangement uses TRBV3-1 and TRBJ2-7, with 10 bases that match TRBD2. CDR3 DNA: TGTGCCAGCAGCCCTAGCGGGAGACCATACGAGCAGTACTTC. This gives the protein CASSPSGRPYEQYF.